This T cell receptor (beta chain) was recorded in a study of regulatory T cells in long-lasting Graves disease. Study-level points and caveats: Persistent disease samples used TRBV28, TRBJ1-2 and TRBJ2-5 preferentially.

Remarks on this clonotype: The antigen is undetermined.

Specified time point: persistent/refractory GD, antithyroid drugs over 5 years with positive TRAb. From RNA extracted from PBMCs, the TCR library was made. Germline V gene data show CDR1 as MNHEY and CDR2 as SVGAGI. This CDR3 comprises 15 residues. V shed 4 bases, J shed 4 bases, and the junction held 6 bases outside the gene matches. Through Arm-PCR of CDR3 regions and iRepertoire HTBI primers, TCR beta libraries were built. TCRdb fed the multiplex PCR reads into MiXCR, producing one record per CDR3 protein. This table holds over 450,000 distinct CDR3 sequences, 20% to 25% found once. This chain connects TRBV6-5 to TRBJ2-1, with 8 nucleotides matching TRBD2. This material consisted of peripheral blood mononuclear cells (PBMCs), taken when the disease was refractory, from a patient treated with antithyroid drugs. The TCR originated in a female donor with Graves disease. The CDR3 DNA follows: TGTGCCAGCAGTTCCGGGGGGGCCGAATACAATGAGCAGTTCTTC. It codes for CASSSGGAEYNEQFF.